This note documents a single T cell receptor beta chain sequence. The sample comes from a study of blood T cell repertoires in COVID-19. The assay was immunoSEQ multiplex PCR, and TCRdb's table has in-frame clones only and misses some. The table lists a few hundred thousand clones, 70% to 90% of them singletons. This CDR3 spans 16 amino acids. V shed 2 bases and J shed 0 bases, with 11 bases lying between them. Germline V CDR1 and CDR2: LGHDT, YNNKEL (reference sequence). The TCR was taken from a man aged 30 to 45 who had recovered from COVID-19. Sequenced sample: PBMCs or T cells enriched from blood (not recorded which). The rearrangement links TRBV3-1 (or the pseudogene TRBV3-2) to TRBJ2-1, with a tentative D call TRBD1 (7 bases). The CDR3, as DNA: TGTGCCAGCAGCCAATTCAGGGGGGCCTCCTACAATGAGCAGTTCTTC. It codes for CASSQFRGASYNEQFF.